This T cell receptor (beta chain) was captured by sequencing in a study of blood T cell repertoires in COVID-19. Some clones are missing from TCRdb's copy, which holds only in-frame ones; the method was immunoSEQ multiplex PCR. The data show a few hundred thousand clones, approximately 85% seen once. This clone was seen just once. Participants reported their clinical history, and cohort assignment relied on those reports. Cohort 3 recovery required two negative PCRs, clearance, or symptom resolution. The V end lost 5 bases, the J end lost 2 bases, and 3 bases lay between the germline ends. Germline CDR1 and CDR2: SEHNR and FQNEAQ (reference sequence). CDR3 length: 11 residues.

The sequencing input was PBMCs or T cells enriched from blood (not recorded which). This receptor was obtained from a woman in her thirties who had recovered from COVID-19. This sequence joins TRBV7-9 and TRBJ1-1; D remains ambiguous. The CDR3 region has the DNA TGTGCCAGCAGCCGTAACACTGAAGCTTTCTTT. Its protein product is CASSRNTEAFF.